This is a list of T cell receptor beta chains from one sample in a study of T cell responses to AZD1222 COVID-19 vaccine. TCRdb keeps only in-frame clones here, not all; method: immunoSEQ multiplex PCR. Here the sample spans about 130,000 clones, 80% to 95% being singletons. Sequenced here: peripheral blood, sampled 28 days after the second AZD1222 dose. The receptors shown here come from an adult who received the AZD1222 COVID-19 vaccine. Both conserved end residues are part of each CDR3. Each record gives: J gene, D gene, V gene, CDR3 DNA, CDR3 protein. The D gene is left open where the match is weak.

>TRBJ1-2|.|TRBV7-9
TGTGCCAGCAGCTTAGCCCGGTCCGACGGAGCTAACTATGGCTACACCTTC
CASSLARSDGANYGYTF
>TRBJ2-1|TRBD1|TRBV18
TGTGCCAGCTCACCAGCCTCAAACAGGGGCAATGAGCAGTTCTTC
CASSPASNRGNEQFF
>TRBJ2-7|TRBD2|TRBV7-9
TGTGCCAGCAGCTTAGGGACTAGCCTCTACGAGCAGTACTTC
CASSLGTSLYEQYF
>TRBJ2-3|.|TRBV2
TGTGCCAGCAGTGATCTTCAGGGAAAAGATACGCAGTATTTT
CASSDLQGKDTQYF
>TRBJ1-3|.|TRBV7-2
TGTGCCAGCAGCCTAGGAGAGGGTCGAAACACCATATATTTT
CASSLGEGRNTIYF
>TRBJ1-2|.|TRBV5-1
TGCGCCAGCAGCTTGGGCGGGGGGCGAGGCTATGGCTACACCTTC
CASSLGGGRGYGYTF
>TRBJ1-1|.|TRBV18
TGTGCCAGCTCACAACAGCCCCGGCGGGAGGAGACTGAAGCTTTCTTT
CASSQQPRREETEAFF
>TRBJ1-3|.|TRBV6-5
TGTGCCAGCGGGTTGGCAGTTCAAGGAAACACCATATATTTT
CASGLAVQGNTIYF
>TRBJ1-2|.|TRBV30
TGTGCCTGGAGTCAAATAAATACCGAGAGGGTTTATGGCTACACCTTC
CAWSQINTERVYGYTF
>TRBJ1-1|.|TRBV19
TGTGCCAGTAGTACGAGGAAGAACCTTGAAGCTTTCTTT
CASSTRKNLEAFF